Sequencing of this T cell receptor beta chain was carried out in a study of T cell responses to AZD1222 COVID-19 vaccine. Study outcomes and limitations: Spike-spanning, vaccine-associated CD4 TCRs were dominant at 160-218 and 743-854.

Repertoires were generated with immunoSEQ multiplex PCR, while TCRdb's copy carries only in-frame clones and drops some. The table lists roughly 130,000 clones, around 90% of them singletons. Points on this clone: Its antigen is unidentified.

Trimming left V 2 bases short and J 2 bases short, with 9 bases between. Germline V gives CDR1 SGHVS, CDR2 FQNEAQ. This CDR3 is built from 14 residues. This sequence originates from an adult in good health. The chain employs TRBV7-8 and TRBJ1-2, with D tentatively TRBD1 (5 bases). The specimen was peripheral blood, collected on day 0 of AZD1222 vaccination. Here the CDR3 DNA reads TGTGCCAGCAGCTTATCGGGGCCCAACTATGGCTACACCTTC. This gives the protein CASSLSGPNYGYTF. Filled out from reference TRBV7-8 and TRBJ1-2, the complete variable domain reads GAGVSQSPRYKVAKRGQDVALRCDPISGHVSLFWYQQALGQGPEFLTYFQNEAQLDKSGLPSDRFFAERPEGSVSTLKIQRTQQEDSAVYLCASSLSGPNYGYTFGSGTRLTVV.